The 5 T cell receptor beta chains below all came from one sample that was sequenced in a study of blood T cell repertoires in COVID-19 (dated by TCRdb to about 2020). Receptor libraries were prepared by the immunoSEQ multiplex PCR assay. TCRdb holds this immuneACCESS table with in-frame rearrangements only. Some clones are missing; in checked studies, unresolved V genes explain under half, and the rest has no known cause. This sample holds around 290,000 clones; about 86% were observed only once. Less than 15% of the sample belongs to the ten largest clones. Sequenced: peripheral blood. The receptor set was obtained from a woman in her 70s with COVID-19, enrolled during active disease.

The chain uses TRBV19 and TRBJ1-3, with a tentative D call TRBD1 (5 bases). V was trimmed by 2 bases and J by 6 bases, leaving 11 bases between them. The CDR3 is 14 residues long. The germline V gene encodes CDR1 LNHDA and CDR2 SQIVND (reference sequence). In DNA, the CDR3 is TGTGCCAGTAGTATACCCAGGGTCGAAAACACCATATATTTT. It codes for CASSIPRVENTIYF.

The gene calls are TRBV19 and TRBJ1-6; TRBD1 might be the D (6 bases). Germline CDR1 and CDR2: LNHDA and SQIVND (reference sequence). Trimming took off 5 bases at V and 2 bases at J, with 10 bases between the two ends. The length of the CDR3 is 15 residues. This chain's CDR3 is CASSPGAPYNSPLHF. The CDR3 DNA follows: TGTGCCAGTAGTCCAGGGGCACCCTATAATTCACCCCTCCACTTT.

The CDR3 here is CASSLALGEDGYTF. CDR3 nucleotides: TGCGCCAGCAGCTTGGCTTTAGGGGAGGATGGCTACACCTTC. The V call is TRBV5-1, the J call TRBJ1-2; D might be TRBD1 (5 bases). The CDR3 is 14 amino acids. V lost 0 bases and J lost 6, with 12 bases in between. In germline, CDR1 is SGHRS, CDR2 YFSETQ.

V usage is TRBV2 and J usage is TRBJ2-1, with D tentatively TRBD2 (5 bases). Germline-derived CDR1 and CDR2 are SNHLY and FYNNEI. The CDR3 covers 12 residues. V was cut by 7 bases and J by 10 bases, with 14 bases left in between. CDR3 in amino acids: CASTSGAAEQFF. The CDR3 DNA sequence: TGTGCCAGCACCTCCGGAGCGGCAGAGCAGTTCTTC.

The CDR3 loop is CASGRGTTIAEAFF. In DNA form, the CDR3 reads TGTGCCAGCGGGCGGGGGACGACAATCGCTGAAGCTTTCTTT. The chain has TRBV28 and TRBJ1-1; possibly TRBD1 for D (5 bases). Germline CDR1 MDHEN, CDR2 SYDVKM. V was shortened by 8 bases and J by 6 bases, with 19 bases between the two germline ends. The CDR3 is made up of 14 amino acids.